Shown below are 26 T cell receptor beta chains from a single sample sequenced in a study of CD8+ T cells in alopecia areata. Treatment specified: oral pan-JAK inhibitor, 5-10 mg twice daily. RNA extraction and reverse transcription yielded cDNA as sequencing template. TCRdb keeps only in-frame clones here, not all; method: immunoSEQ multiplex PCR. The sample lists about 190,000 clones, about three fifths occurring once. Sequenced material: CD4+ T cells sorted from blood, taken at week 4, from a patient treated with tofacitinib. The receptors were gathered from a human donor with alopecia areata.

This clone was seen a handful of times. The chain links TRBV7-2 to TRBJ1-2; D perhaps matches TRBD1 (5 bases). The V end lost 5 bases, the J end lost 2 bases, and 9 bases lay between the germline ends. CDR3 length equals 13 residues. The germline V gene encodes CDR1 SGHTA and CDR2 FQGNSA. In DNA form, the CDR3 reads TGTGCCAGCAGCCGGGACGGAAACTATGGCTACACCTTC. Its protein product is CASSRDGNYGYTF. Full variable domain (rest looked up from reference TRBV7-2 and TRBJ1-2): GAGVSQSPSNKVTEKGKDVELRCDPISGHTALYWYRQSLGQGLEFLIYFQGNSAPDKSGLPSDRFSAERTGGSVSTLTIQRTQQEDSAVYLCASSRDGNYGYTFGSGTRLTVV.

This clone appeared a single time. Other DNA sequences in this sample translate to the same CDR3. The V call is TRBV30, the J call TRBJ2-3; no firm D call. The CDR3 has 11 residues. Trimming pared 1 base from V and 5 bases from J, leaving 4 bases between. CDR1 GTSNPN and CDR2 SVGIG come from the germline V gene (reference sequence). The CDR3 coding sequence is TGTGCCTGGAGTGATGGAGATACGCAGTATTTT. Its translation is CAWSDGDTQYF.

About this clone: The sample carries other DNA sequences with the same CDR3. The genes are TRBV29-1 and TRBJ2-5; D is uncertain. Trimming stripped 4 bases from V and 0 bases from J, with 6 bases between. CDR3 length equals 12 residues. The V gene's germline CDR1 is SQVTM and CDR2 ANQGSEA. CDR3 nucleotide sequence: TGCAGCGTTGTTCTGTACCAAGAGACCCAGTACTTC. This sequence encodes CSVVLYQETQYF. The entire variable domain, with the rest obtained from reference TRBV29-1 and TRBJ2-5, is as follows: SAVISQKPSRDICQRGTSLTIQCQVDSQVTMMFWYRQQPGQSLTLIATANQGSEATYESGFVIDKFPISRPNLTFSTLTVSNMSPEDSSIYLCSVVLYQETQYFGPGTRLLVL.

The chain carries TRBV29-1 and TRBJ2-5, with D unresolved. Germline-derived CDR1 and CDR2 are SQVTM and ANQGSEA. With 7 bases removed from V and 4 bases from J, the gap between germline ends came to 19 bases. CDR3 size: 14 residues. The DNA of the CDR3 is TGCAGCGCCCCCCCGGGCCTCTCCTCAGAGACCCAGTACTTC. Residues: CSAPPGLSSETQYF.

This clone occurred a few times. The rearrangement uses TRBV7-2 and TRBJ2-3, with D perhaps TRBD2 (6 bases). The CDR3 covers 14 residues. Trimming removed 3 bases from V and 10 bases from J, with 17 bases in between. Germline-derived CDR1 and CDR2 are SGHTA and FQGNSA. CDR3 sequence reads: CASSFRSGEWSQYF. Here the CDR3 DNA reads TGTGCCAGCAGCTTCCGTAGCGGAGAATGGTCGCAGTATTTT.

V usage is TRBV30 and J usage is TRBJ2-7; D is unclear. The germline CDR1 and CDR2 sequences are GTSNPN and SVGIG (reference sequence). This CDR3 region has 11 residues. Trimming pared 6 bases from V and 3 bases from J, leaving 9 bases between. This CDR3 is CACVNHYEQYF. The CDR3 region has the DNA TGTGCCTGTGTCAACCACTACGAGCAGTACTTC.

J is TRBJ2-1 and V is TRBV23-1, with TRBD2 matching over 7 bases. TRBV23-1 has ORF status, its function being uncertain. V lost 9 bases, J lost 2 bases, and 13 bases stayed unmatched. The CDR3 runs 16 residues. The CDR3 loop is CASLPILAEPYNEQFF. As DNA, the CDR3 is TGCGCCAGTCTGCCGATTCTAGCGGAGCCCTACAATGAGCAGTTCTTC.

This clone showed up just a few times. The chain is built from TRBV11-2 and TRBJ2-3; 8 bases match TRBD2. Germline V CDR1 and CDR2: SGHAT, FQNNGV. This CDR3 has 15 amino acids. V was pared by 5 bases and J by 3 bases, with 7 bases of the junction left unmatched. CDR3 nucleotides: TGTGCCAGCAGCACCCGGACTAGCTATACAGATACGCAGTATTTT. It encodes CASSTRTSYTDTQYF.

This clone was counted only a few times. The V gene is TRBV7-9, the J gene TRBJ2-7; 7 nucleotides agree with TRBD1. This CDR3 spans 16 amino acids. Looked up from germline, CDR1 is SEHNR and CDR2 is FQNEAQ (reference sequence). Germline trimming cut 2 bases from V and 6 bases from J; bases unmatched to any gene: 13. The CDR3 sequence: CASSLNTGTARGEQYF. The CDR3, as DNA: TGTGCCAGCAGCTTAAACACCGGGACAGCTCGAGGCGAGCAGTACTTC.

The chain joins TRBV9 to TRBJ2-5, with a weak D call TRBD2 (5 bases). The V gene lost 0 bases and the J gene lost 1 base, with 10 bases spanning the gap. The CDR3 spans 15 residues. CDR1 SGDLS and CDR2 YYNGEE come from the germline V gene. CDR3 nucleotides: TGTGCCAGCAGCGTAGTTGGGAGCGGCCAAGAGACCCAGTACTTC. Encoded protein: CASSVVGSGQETQYF.

This clone was found a few times. The CDR3 DNA sequence: TGTGCCAGCAGCCCAAGGGCTAGCGGGAGCAATGAGCAGTTCTTC. Its protein product is CASSPRASGSNEQFF. This chain joins TRBV6-1 and TRBJ2-1, with 10 bases lining up with TRBD2. CDR1 MNHNS and CDR2 SASEGT come from the germline V gene. The CDR3 is made up of 15 amino acids. Losses at the gene ends were 6 bases for V and 6 bases for J; bases not matched to a gene: 8.

There are a few counts of this clone. The rearrangement links TRBV6-6 to TRBJ2-7; D call uncertain. V lost 4 bases to trimming and J lost 0 bases, with 7 bases between them. Germline V CDR1 and CDR2: MNHNY, SVGAGI (reference sequence). There are 13 residues in the CDR3. The CDR3 is CASSWSSSYEQYF. CDR3 DNA sequence: TGTGCCAGCAGTTGGTCTAGCTCCTACGAGCAGTACTTC.

The rearrangement links TRBV7-9 to TRBJ1-1, with D possibly being TRBD1 (6 bases). Looked up from germline, CDR1 is SEHNR and CDR2 is FQNEAQ (reference sequence). The CDR3 extends over 16 amino acids. V lost 1 base and J 2 bases, leaving 14 bases between the germline ends. The CDR3: CASSLGQGMFNTEAFF. CDR3 in DNA: TGTGCCAGCAGCTTAGGGCAGGGGATGTTCAACACTGAAGCTTTCTTT. Variable domain in full (rest from reference TRBV7-9 and TRBJ1-1): DTGVSQNPRHKITKRGQNVTFRCDPISEHNRLYWYRQTLGQGPEFLTYFQNEAQLEKSRLLSDRFSAERPKGSFSTLEIQRTEQGDSAMYLCASSLGQGMFNTEAFFGQGTRLTVV.

The rearrangement uses TRBV23-1 and TRBJ2-4; no reliable D call. TRBV23-1 is classed as an ORF, of uncertain function. This CDR3 has 16 residues. V was pared by 3 bases and J by 1 base, with 13 bases between. CDR3 in DNA: TGCGCCAGCAGTCACACCACGTGGTGGGCCAAAAACATTCAGTACTTC. Translation gives CASSHTTWWAKNIQYF.

The chain carries TRBV30 and TRBJ2-7; 9 nucleotides match TRBD1. The CDR3 runs to 15 residues. V was pared by 3 bases and J by 1 base, with 7 bases of the junction left unmatched. Looked up from germline, CDR1 is GTSNPN and CDR2 is SVGIG (reference sequence). The CDR3 loop is CAWREPGTGSYEQYF. In nucleotides, the CDR3 is TGTGCCTGGAGAGAACCCGGGACAGGGTCCTACGAGCAGTACTTC.

This clone was picked up one time. The chain has TRBV5-8 and TRBJ2-1, with TRBD2 matching over 8 bases. Germline V lookup: CDR1 SGHTS, CDR2 YDEGEE. J gave up 1 base and V 3 bases, and 6 bases lay outside the gene matches. The length of the CDR3 is 16 residues. Here the CDR3 reads CASSYGTSGSYNEQFF. DNA for the CDR3: TGTGCCAGCAGCTACGGGACTAGTGGGTCCTACAATGAGCAGTTCTTC.

The count of this clone is one. CDR3 in amino acids: CSVEDLPGREQFF. CDR3 sequence (DNA): TGCAGCGTTGAAGATCTTCCAGGGCGTGAGCAGTTCTTC. The genes are TRBV29-1 and TRBJ2-1; tentative D call: TRBD1 (5 bases). Trimming took off 0 bases at V and 9 bases at J, with 12 bases between the two ends. Germline CDR1 is SQVTM and CDR2 is ANQGSEA. CDR3 size: 13 residues.

This clone came up a few times. The V and J genes are TRBV25-1 and TRBJ1-3; D may be TRBD1 (6 bases). Germline V gene data show CDR1 as MGHDK and CDR2 as SYGVNS. The CDR3 runs to 13 residues. Between the trimmed V and J ends, which lost 7 bases and 0 bases, there was a span of 7 bases. CDR3 DNA sequence: TGTGCCAGCACAGGGGTCTCTGGAAACACCATATATTTT. Translating gives CASTGVSGNTIYF.

This chain links TRBV4-2 with TRBJ2-7, with D possibly being TRBD1 (6 bases). The CDR3 is 15 residues long. V lost 4 bases and J lost 3, with 16 bases in between. Germline CDR1 LGHNA, CDR2 YNFKEQ. As DNA, the CDR3 is TGTGCCAGCAGCCCAACGACGGGACAACTCTACGAGCAGTACTTC. Translated, it gives CASSPTTGQLYEQYF.

This clone was seen more than once but under ten times. V gene TRBV29-1 combines with J gene TRBJ2-3, with D tentatively TRBD2 (5 bases). The CDR3 extends over 14 amino acids. Trimming removed 6 bases from V and 3 bases from J, with 16 bases in between. Germline CDR1 reads SQVTM; CDR2 reads ANQGSEA. The CDR3 DNA reads as TGCAGCGTGAGGGCGGGCCTCCAGACAGATACGCAGTATTTT. Its translation is CSVRAGLQTDTQYF.

This clone was picked up a small number of times. The chain joins TRBV7-3 to TRBJ2-1; D remains ambiguous. V dropped 6 bases and J dropped 3 bases, with 15 bases sitting between them. The CDR3 covers 15 residues. Germline V gene sequence: CDR1 SGHTA, CDR2 FQGTGA. This chain's CDR3 is CASRYDNGYYNEQFF. The CDR3, as DNA: TGTGCCAGCAGATATGACAATGGATACTACAATGAGCAGTTCTTC.

The chain employs TRBV30 and TRBJ2-5, with 9 bases fitting TRBD1. The germline V gene has CDR1 GTSNPN and CDR2 SVGIG (reference sequence). The CDR3 is 15 amino acids. V lost 0 bases to trimming and J lost 4 bases; unmatched junction nucleotides: 6. The DNA for the CDR3 is TGTGCCTGGAGTGTAGGGACAGGGCGAGGAGAGACCCAGTACTTC. Translation gives CAWSVGTGRGETQYF.

This clone turned up a few times. The V and J genes are TRBV28 and TRBJ2-6, with D hard to call. CDR3 length equals 15 residues. The V end was cut by 5 bases, the J end by 0 bases, with 8 bases between. Germline-derived CDR1 and CDR2 are MDHEN and SYDVKM. CDR3 sequence reads: CASSPPGSGANVLTF. Written as DNA, the CDR3 is TGTGCCAGCAGTCCCCCGGGCTCTGGGGCCAACGTCCTGACTTTC.

CDR3 loop: CATSRDPGGYEQYF. CDR3 coding DNA: TGTGCCACCAGCAGAGATCCCGGGGGCTACGAGCAGTACTTC. This chain uses TRBV15 with TRBJ2-7; tentative D call: TRBD2 (6 bases). The CDR3 spans 14 residues. V lost 0 bases and J lost 3, with 9 bases in between. Germline loops: CDR1 LNHNV, CDR2 YYDKDF (reference sequence).

The rearrangement links TRBV27 to TRBJ1-1; D remains unclear. Germline V gene sequence: CDR1 MNHEY, CDR2 SMNVEV (reference sequence). The CDR3 is 14 residues long. The V end lost 9 bases, the J end lost 0 bases, and 14 bases lay between the germline ends. The DNA of the CDR3 is TGTGCCAGTACGCCCCTTGGGATGAACACTGAAGCTTTCTTT. Residues: CASTPLGMNTEAFF.

This clone appeared many times. J is TRBJ1-5 and V is TRBV7-2; no clear D. Germline V CDR1 and CDR2: SGHTA, FQGNSA. The CDR3 has 13 amino acids. V lost 5 bases and J 6 bases, leaving 11 bases between the germline ends. In DNA, the CDR3 is TGTGCCAGCAGCCCCATCTGGAGTCAGCCCCAGCATTTT. It is translated as CASSPIWSQPQHF.